Here is one T cell receptor (beta chain) with its context. The data were taken from a study of blood T cell repertoires in COVID-19. Looking at the study overall: Donors in the United States, Italy and Spain gave samples during acute or convalescent COVID-19. T cells, B-cell-depleted T cells, or PBMCs supplied cDNA or gDNA.

This CDR3 has 13 amino acids. After removal of 6 bases from V and 8 bases from J, the junction contained 4 bases not matched to a gene. CDR1 is MNHEY and CDR2 is SMNVEV in the germline V gene (reference sequence). The authors' processing: Researchers report that nucleated cell counts were estimated from reference gene primer amplification. Here immunoSEQ multiplex PCR was the method, and the copy in TCRdb shows in-frame clones only, minus some. V and J calls and clone size come straight from that table; D and trimming were deduced from the DNA. The profile covers some 200,000 clones, with approximately 90% appearing a single time and less than 2% taken by the ten largest.

The sequence was obtained from a man in his 70s with acute or convalescent COVID-19. V and J are TRBV27 and TRBJ1-6; 7 bases map to TRBD1. Source material: peripheral blood. The CDR3 protein is CASSPTGDSPLHF. The DNA for the CDR3 is TGTGCCAGCAGCCCCACAGGGGATTCACCCCTCCACTTT.